This TCR beta chain derives from a study of T cell responses to AZD1222 COVID-19 vaccine. Measured with immunoSEQ multiplex PCR; TCRdb has only the in-frame clones, and not every one. The table has roughly 120,000 clones, 85% to 95% seen once; the top ten hold approximately 8%. Trimming removed 2 bases from V and 4 bases from J, with 3 bases in between. Germline assignment: CDR1 SGHTA and CDR2 FQGTGA. The CDR3 runs to 13 residues. J is TRBJ1-6 and V is TRBV7-3; no definite D call. Material: peripheral blood, obtained on day 0 of AZD1222 vaccination. The TCR originated in an adult in good health. Here the CDR3 reads CASSLQYNSPLHF. DNA of the CDR3: TGTGCCAGCAGCTTACAGTATAATTCACCCCTCCACTTT. The full variable domain, with the rest looked up from reference TRBV7-3 and TRBJ1-6, is GAGVSQTPSNKVTEKGKYVELRCDPISGHTALYWYRQSLGQGPEFLIYFQGTGAADDSGLPNDRFFAVRPEGSVSTLKIQRTERGDSAVYLCASSLQYNSPLHFGNGTRLTVT.